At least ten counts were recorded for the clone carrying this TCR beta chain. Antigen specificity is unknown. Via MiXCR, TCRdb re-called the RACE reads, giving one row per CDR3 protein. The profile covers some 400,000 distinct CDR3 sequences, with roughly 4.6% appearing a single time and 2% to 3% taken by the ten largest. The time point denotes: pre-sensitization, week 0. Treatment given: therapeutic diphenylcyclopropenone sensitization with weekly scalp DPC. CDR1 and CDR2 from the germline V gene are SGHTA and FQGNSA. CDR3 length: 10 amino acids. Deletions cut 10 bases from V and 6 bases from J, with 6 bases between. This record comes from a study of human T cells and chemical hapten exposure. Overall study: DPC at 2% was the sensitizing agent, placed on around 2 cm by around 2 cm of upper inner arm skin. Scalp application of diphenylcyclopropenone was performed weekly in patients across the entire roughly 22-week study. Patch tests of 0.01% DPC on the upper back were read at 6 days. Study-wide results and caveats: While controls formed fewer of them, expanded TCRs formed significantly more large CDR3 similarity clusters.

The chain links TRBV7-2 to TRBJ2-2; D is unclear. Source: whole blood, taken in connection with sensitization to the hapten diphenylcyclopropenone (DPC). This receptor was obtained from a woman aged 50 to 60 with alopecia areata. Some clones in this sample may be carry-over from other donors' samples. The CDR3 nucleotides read TGTGCCATTGGGGCCGGGGAGCTGTTTTTT. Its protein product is CAIGAGELFF.